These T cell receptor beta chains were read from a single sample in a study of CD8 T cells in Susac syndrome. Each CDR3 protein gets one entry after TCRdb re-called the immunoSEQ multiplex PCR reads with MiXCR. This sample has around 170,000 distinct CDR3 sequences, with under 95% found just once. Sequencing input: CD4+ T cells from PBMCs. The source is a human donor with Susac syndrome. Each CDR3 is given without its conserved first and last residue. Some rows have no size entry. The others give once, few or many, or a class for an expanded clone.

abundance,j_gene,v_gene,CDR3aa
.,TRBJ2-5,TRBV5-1,ASSSPQGETQY
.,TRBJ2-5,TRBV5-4,ASRGGGGAEETQY
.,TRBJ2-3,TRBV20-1,SASAASSSTDTQY
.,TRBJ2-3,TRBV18,ASCRDILRDTQY
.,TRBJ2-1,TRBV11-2,ASSLARPTGGEQF
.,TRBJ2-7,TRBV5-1,ASSPEPGQGLAQY
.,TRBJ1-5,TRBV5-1,ASSLDSAGNQPQH
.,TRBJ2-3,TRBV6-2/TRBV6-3,ASSRGDRGTDTQY
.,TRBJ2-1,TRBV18,ASSPTSVGEQF
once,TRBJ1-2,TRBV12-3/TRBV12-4,ASSFAQARYGYT
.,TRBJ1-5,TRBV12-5,ASGWGAGNQPQH
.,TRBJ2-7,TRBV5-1,ASSESREQY
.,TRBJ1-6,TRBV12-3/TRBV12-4,ASSSGTLGSPLH
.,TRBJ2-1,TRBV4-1,ASSLQPNINYNEQF
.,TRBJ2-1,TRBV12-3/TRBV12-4,ASLGTVCV
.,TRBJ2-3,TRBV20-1,SARDPLAGEGDTQY
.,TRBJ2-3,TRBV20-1,SARAYRGASSTDTQY
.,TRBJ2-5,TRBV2,ASRADSLGETQY
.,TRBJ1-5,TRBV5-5,ASRRINQPQH
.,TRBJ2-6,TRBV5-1,ASSVRASSSGANVLT
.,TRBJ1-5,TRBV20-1,SARAGTGNSRNQPQH
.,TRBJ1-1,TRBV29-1,SAGTDNTEAF
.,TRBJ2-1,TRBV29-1,SVGQSTYNEQF
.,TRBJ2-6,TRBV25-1,ASSEMDIRQPTGANVLT
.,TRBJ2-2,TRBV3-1,ASSPTGLTTGELF
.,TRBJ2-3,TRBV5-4,ASSPGTGSTDTQY
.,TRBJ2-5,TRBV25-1,ASSGSGTGQETQY
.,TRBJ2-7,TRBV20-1,SANRGGTYEQY
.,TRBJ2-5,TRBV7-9,ASSSAGALLTQY
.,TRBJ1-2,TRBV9,ASSVGTGDGYT
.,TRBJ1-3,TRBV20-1,SARDRIRNTIY
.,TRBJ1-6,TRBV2,ASSDEGGSPLH
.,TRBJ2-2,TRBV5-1,ASSSSQKGLVGELF
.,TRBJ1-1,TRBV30,AWGTQSTEAF
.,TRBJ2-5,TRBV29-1,SVAIGAETQY
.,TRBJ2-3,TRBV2,ASSEGLAADTQY
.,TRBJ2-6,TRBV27,ASSALTGTGANVLT
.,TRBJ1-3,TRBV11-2,ASSLFGSSSGNTIY
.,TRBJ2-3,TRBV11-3,ASSPGTSGGLDTQY
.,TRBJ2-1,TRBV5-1,ASSLAQGAYNEQF
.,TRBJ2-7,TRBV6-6,ASSSGGDEQY
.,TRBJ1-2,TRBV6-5,ASTRSGSEHGYT
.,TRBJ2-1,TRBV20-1,SAGPGLAGPSGTNEQF
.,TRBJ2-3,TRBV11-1,ASSLLAGPTDTQY